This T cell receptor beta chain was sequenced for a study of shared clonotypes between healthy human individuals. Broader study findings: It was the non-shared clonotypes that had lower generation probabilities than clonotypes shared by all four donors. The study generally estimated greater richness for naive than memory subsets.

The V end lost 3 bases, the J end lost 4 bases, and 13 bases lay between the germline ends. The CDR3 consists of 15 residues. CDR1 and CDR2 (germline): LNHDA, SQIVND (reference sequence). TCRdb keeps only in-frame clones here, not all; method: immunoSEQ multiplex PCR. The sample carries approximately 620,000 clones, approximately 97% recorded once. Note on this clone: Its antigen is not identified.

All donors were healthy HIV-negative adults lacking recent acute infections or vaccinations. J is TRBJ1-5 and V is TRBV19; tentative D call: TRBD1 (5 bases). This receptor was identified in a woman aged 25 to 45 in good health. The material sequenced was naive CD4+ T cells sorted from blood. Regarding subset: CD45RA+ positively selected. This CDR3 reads CASSMRGAENQPQHF. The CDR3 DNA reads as TGTGCCAGTAGTATGAGAGGGGCGGAAAATCAGCCCCAGCATTTT.